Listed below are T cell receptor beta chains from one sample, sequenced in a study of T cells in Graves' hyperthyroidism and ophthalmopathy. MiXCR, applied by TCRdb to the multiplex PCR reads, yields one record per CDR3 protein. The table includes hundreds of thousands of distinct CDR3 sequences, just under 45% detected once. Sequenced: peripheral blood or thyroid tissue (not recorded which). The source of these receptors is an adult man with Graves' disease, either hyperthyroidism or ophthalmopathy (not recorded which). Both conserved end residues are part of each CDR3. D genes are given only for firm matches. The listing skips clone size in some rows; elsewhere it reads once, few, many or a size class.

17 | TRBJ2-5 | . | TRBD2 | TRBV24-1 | CATSDFGGLAGPETQYF | TGTGCCACCAGTGATTTCGGGGGACTAGCGGGGCCAGAGACCCAGTACTTC
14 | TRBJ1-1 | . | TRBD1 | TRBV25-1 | CASPGQGVNTEAFF | TGTGCCAGCCCGGGACAGGGGGTGAACACTGAAGCTTTCTTT
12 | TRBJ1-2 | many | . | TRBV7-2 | CASSPRGLGYTF | TGTGCCAGCAGCCCCCGAGGGCTCGGCTACACCTTC
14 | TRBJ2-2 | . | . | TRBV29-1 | CSVGVGGNTGELFF | TGCAGCGTGGGGGTTGGGGGAAACACCGGGGAGCTGTTTTTT
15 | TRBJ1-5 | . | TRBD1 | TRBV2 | CASRSTTGGYQPQHF | TGTGCCAGCAGGTCCACGACAGGGGGCTATCAGCCCCAGCATTTT
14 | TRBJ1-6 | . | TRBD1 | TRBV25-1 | CASSEMTGGSPLHF | TGTGCCAGCAGTGAGATGACAGGGGGTTCACCCCTCCACTTT
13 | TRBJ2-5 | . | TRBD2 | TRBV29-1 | CSVETSGEETQYF | TGCAGCGTCGAGACTAGCGGGGAGGAGACCCAGTACTTC
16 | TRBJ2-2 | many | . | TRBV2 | CASSEGQGRNTGELFF | TGTGCCAGCAGTGAAGGGCAGGGGAGGAACACCGGGGAGCTGTTTTTT
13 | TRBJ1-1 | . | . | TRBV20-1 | CSAAVRGNTEAFF | TGCAGTGCTGCCGTAAGGGGGAACACTGAAGCTTTCTTT
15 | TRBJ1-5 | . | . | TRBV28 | CASSSTLHSNQPQHF | TGTGCCAGCAGTTCGACACTCCATAGCAATCAGCCCCAGCATTTT
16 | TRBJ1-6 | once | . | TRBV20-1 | CSARAIGHGINSPLHF | TGCAGTGCTAGAGCAATTGGGCATGGAATCAATTCACCCCTCCACTTT
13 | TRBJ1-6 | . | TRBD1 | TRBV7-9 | CATSSGTASPLHF | TGTGCCACCAGCAGCGGGACAGCATCACCCCTCCACTTT
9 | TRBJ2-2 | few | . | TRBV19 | CASSAGMFF | TGTGCCAGTAGTGCCGGGATGTTTTTT
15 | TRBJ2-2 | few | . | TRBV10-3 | CAITRDTTSTGELFF | TGTGCCATCACCCGGGACACCACCTCCACCGGGGAGCTGTTTTTT
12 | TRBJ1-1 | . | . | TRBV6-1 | CASSGHRPAGFF | TGTGCCAGCAGTGGCCACCGGCCCGCCGGCTTCTTT
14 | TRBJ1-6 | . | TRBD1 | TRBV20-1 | CSARAGQGISPLHF | TGCAGTGCTAGAGCGGGACAGGGTATTTCACCCCTCCACTTT
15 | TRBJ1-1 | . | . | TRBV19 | CASSIPGQGAFEAFF | TGTGCCAGTAGTATACCCGGGCAGGGAGCCTTCGAAGCTTTCTTT
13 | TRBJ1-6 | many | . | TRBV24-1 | CATSDHGHSPLHF | TGTGCCACCAGTGATCACGGACATTCACCCCTCCACTTT
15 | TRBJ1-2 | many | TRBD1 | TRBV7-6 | CASSSPDRGDYGYTF | TGTGCCAGCAGCTCCCCGGACAGGGGAGACTATGGCTACACCTTC
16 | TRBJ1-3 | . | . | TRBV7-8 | CASSQGGRGYGNTIYF | TGTGCCAGCAGCCAAGGAGGACGGGGATATGGAAACACCATATATTTT
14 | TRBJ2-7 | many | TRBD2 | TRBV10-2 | CASSGVAGGYEQYF | TGCGCCAGCAGTGGGGTAGCGGGAGGCTACGAGCAGTACTTC
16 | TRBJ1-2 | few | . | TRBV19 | CASSIYRFGKDYGYTF | TGTGCCAGTAGTATATACAGGTTTGGAAAAGACTATGGCTACACCTTC
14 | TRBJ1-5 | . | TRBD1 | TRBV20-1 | CSAIPTGGNQPQHF | TGCAGTGCCATACCGACAGGGGGAAATCAGCCCCAGCATTTT
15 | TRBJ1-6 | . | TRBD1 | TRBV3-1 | CASSPRDRHNSPLHF | TGTGCCAGCAGCCCTCGGGACAGACATAATTCACCCCTCCACTTT
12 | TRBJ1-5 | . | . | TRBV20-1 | CSARSRYQPQHF | TGCAGTGCTAGATCCAGATATCAGCCCCAGCATTTT
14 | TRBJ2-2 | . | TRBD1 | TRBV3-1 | CASSLRQGPGELFF | TGTGCCAGCAGCCTCCGACAGGGTCCCGGGGAGCTGTTTTTT
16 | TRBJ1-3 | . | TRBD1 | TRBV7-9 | CASSFSGQSSGNTIYF | TGTGCCAGCAGCTTCTCGGGACAGAGCTCTGGAAACACCATATATTTT
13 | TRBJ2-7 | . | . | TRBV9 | CASSVGSRNEQYF | TGTGCCAGCAGCGTAGGAAGTCGTAACGAGCAGTACTTC
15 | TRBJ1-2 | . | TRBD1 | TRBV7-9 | CASSLDPGGIYGYTF | TGTGCCAGCAGCTTGGATCCAGGGGGTATCTATGGCTACACCTTC
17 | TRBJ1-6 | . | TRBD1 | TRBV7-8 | CASRKTGTGTYNSPLHF | TGTGCCAGCAGAAAGACCGGGACAGGGACCTATAATTCACCCCTCCACTTT
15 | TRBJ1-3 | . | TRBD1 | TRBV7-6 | CASSPTTGPQSTIYF | TGTGCCAGCAGCCCCACGACAGGGCCCCAAAGCACCATATATTTT
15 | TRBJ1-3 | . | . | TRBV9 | CASRAGLSSGNTIYF | TGTGCCAGCCGGGCAGGCCTTTCCTCTGGAAACACCATATATTTT
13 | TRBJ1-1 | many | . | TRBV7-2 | CASSFMRIREAFF | TGTGCCAGCAGCTTCATGCGTATTCGTGAAGCTTTCTTT
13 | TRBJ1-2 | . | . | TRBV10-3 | CASSSEGYYGYTF | TGTGCCAGCAGTTCGGAAGGATACTATGGCTACACCTTC
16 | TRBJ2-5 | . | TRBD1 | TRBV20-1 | CSANLAGRGRVETQYF | TGCAGTGCAAATTTGGCCGGCAGGGGGCGTGTGGAGACCCAGTACTTC
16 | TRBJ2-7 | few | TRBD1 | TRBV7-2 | CASSLSWDRGDYEQYF | TGTGCCAGCAGCCTATCCTGGGACAGGGGGGACTACGAGCAGTACTTC
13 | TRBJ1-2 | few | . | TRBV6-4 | CASSVETYYGYTF | TGTGCCAGCAGTGTCGAGACCTACTATGGCTACACCTTC
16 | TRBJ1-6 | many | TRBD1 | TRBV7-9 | CASSAGQGARDSPLHF | TGTGCCAGCAGCGCGGGACAGGGGGCGCGAGATTCACCCCTCCACTTT
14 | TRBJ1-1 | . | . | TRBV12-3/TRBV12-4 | CASSLVIPPEAAFF | TGTGCCAGCAGTTTAGTTATTCCCCCCGAGGCAGCTTTCTTT
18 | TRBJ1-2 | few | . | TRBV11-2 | CASRRRSGGHRSNYGYTF | TGTGCCAGCAGGCGAAGATCGGGGGGGCATAGATCTAACTATGGCTACACCTTC
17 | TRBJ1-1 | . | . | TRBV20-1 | CSATMGPNQGVGSEAFF | TGCAGTGCTACCATGGGACCCAATCAGGGTGTTGGGAGTGAAGCTTTCTTT